The clone carrying this TCR beta chain was counted at least ten times. In TCRdb, the 5' RACE reads were re-called with MiXCR into one record per CDR3 protein. The data show 85,000 to 120,000 distinct CDR3 sequences, with around 14% seen just once and 6% to 7.5% held by the top ten. The sample originates from a study of early T cells in non-severe SARS-CoV-2 infection. The CDR3 consists of 14 residues. Germline V gene data show CDR1 as MDHEN and CDR2 as SYDVKM. Deletions cut 7 bases from V and 4 bases from J, with 17 bases between. The chain carries TRBV28 and TRBJ2-7, with a possible D match to TRBD2 (7 bases). The sequence derives from an adult who was a healthcare worker with PCR-confirmed SARS-CoV-2 infection or an uninfected control (not recorded which). Material: whole blood. The DNA for the CDR3 is TGTGCCAGCACCACGGGCGGGGGCGATTACGAGCAGTACTTC. Its protein product is CASTTGGGDYEQYF. Full variable domain (rest looked up from reference TRBV28 and TRBJ2-7): DVKVTQSSRYLVKRTGEKVFLECVQDMDHENMFWYRQDPGLGLRLIYFSYDVKMKEKGDIPEGYSVSREKKERFSLILESASTNQTSMYLCASTTGGGDYEQYFGPGTRLTVT.